This TCR beta chain derives from a study of cytomegalovirus exposure and HLA in healthy donors. The PCR employed 60 Vbeta primers together with 13 Jbeta primers. The method was immunoSEQ multiplex PCR; TCRdb's version includes in-frame clones alone and lacks a portion of them. The data hold 170,000 or so clones, with 75% to 85% observed a single time. Germline V gene lookup returns CDR1 SGHDN and CDR2 FVKESK. The ends were cut back, 4 bases at V and 8 bases at J, with 14 bases in the middle. The CDR3 extends over 13 amino acids. The specimen was PBMCs. This chain joins TRBV14 and TRBJ1-1; D may be TRBD1 (5 bases). The TCR comes from a woman in her thirties in good health and CMV-seropositive. The CDR3: CASSPQRDGEAFF. The CDR3 DNA sequence: TGTGCCAGCAGCCCCCAGCGGGACGGGGAAGCTTTCTTT.